What follows are 28 T cell receptor beta chains derived from one specimen sequenced in a study of cytomegalovirus exposure and HLA in healthy donors. Both 60 Vbeta primers and 13 Jbeta primers went into the PCR. Libraries were prepared by immunoSEQ multiplex PCR; TCRdb keeps only in-frame clonotypes and omits some of them. The table lists about 170,000 clones, about 80% of them singletons. Sequences were obtained from PBMCs. Receptors originate from a young woman in good health and CMV-seropositive.

V and J are TRBV5-1 and TRBJ2-1; 13 bases are shared with TRBD2. J gave up 6 bases and V 2 bases, and 2 bases lay outside the gene matches. The germline V gene has CDR1 SGHRS and CDR2 YFSETQ. The CDR3 covers 15 residues. CDR3 DNA sequence: TGCGCCAGCAGCTTTGGACTAGCGGGGGCCAATGAGCAGTTCTTC. As protein: CASSFGLAGANEQFF.

The chain employs TRBV6-6 and TRBJ1-1, with TRBD1 identical over 10 bases. The germline gives CDR1 MNHNY, CDR2 SVGAGI (reference sequence). After removal of 6 bases from V and 4 bases from J, the junction contained 5 bases not matched to a gene. This CDR3 region has 14 residues. CDR3 DNA sequence: TGTGCCAGCAGATCGGGACAGGGGAGCACTGAAGCTTTCTTT. Amino acid sequence: CASRSGQGSTEAFF.

The rearrangement joins TRBV6-1 to TRBJ2-7; 11 nucleotides line up with TRBD1. The germline V gene has CDR1 MNHNS and CDR2 SASEGT. The CDR3 length is 16 residues. J lost 4 bases, V lost 1 base, and 6 bases had no gene match. The CDR3 reads CASSEEWGTGGYEQYF. In DNA form, the CDR3 reads TGTGCCAGCAGTGAAGAATGGGGGACAGGGGGATACGAGCAGTACTTC.

In this sample, this clone turned up once. The CDR3 protein is CASSLGAGPQETQYF. DNA for the CDR3: TGTGCCAGCAGTCTGGGTGCAGGGCCCCAAGAGACCCAGTACTTC. V and J are TRBV14 and TRBJ2-5; D may be TRBD1 (5 bases). This CDR3 has 15 residues. Germline CDR1 SGHDN, CDR2 FVKESK. Between the trimmed V and J ends, which lost 6 bases and 1 base, there was a span of 15 bases.

The chain carries TRBV6-1 and TRBJ2-1, with 8 bases matching TRBD2. Germline V CDR1 and CDR2: MNHNS, SASEGT. The length of the CDR3 is 17 residues. V gave up 0 bases and J gave up 1 base; unmatched junction bases: 5. The CDR3 coding sequence is TGTGCCAGCAGTGAAGCGGCGGGGGGACGATCCTACAATGAGCAGTTCTTC. Its protein is CASSEAAGGRSYNEQFF.

The V call is TRBV19, the J call TRBJ1-1; 9 nucleotides match TRBD1. The germline V gene encodes CDR1 LNHDA and CDR2 SQIVND (reference sequence). CDR3 length: 15 residues. The V gene end was trimmed by 4 bases and the J gene end by 4 bases; junction bases not matched to a gene: 7. CDR3 DNA sequence: TGTGCCAGTAGTAAAGGGACAGGGAAGACCACTGAAGCTTTCTTT. Its protein is CASSKGTGKTTEAFF.

The chain combines TRBV2 with TRBJ2-3; TRBD2 matches at 7 bases. The V segment lost 8 bases and the J segment 5 bases; nucleotides outside the gene matches: 10. Germline CDR1 and CDR2: SNHLY and FYNNEI. The CDR3 totals 14 residues. DNA of the CDR3: TGTGCCAGCGCCGGACTAGTCTCATTAGATACGCAGTATTTT. Encoded protein: CASAGLVSLDTQYF.

J is TRBJ1-4 and V is TRBV15; 7 bases line up with TRBD1. The CDR3 is 17 residues long. Germline loops: CDR1 LNHNV, CDR2 YYDKDF (reference sequence). V lost 0 bases, J lost 6 bases, and 10 bases stayed unmatched. CDR3 sequence (DNA): TGTGCCACCAGCAGAGATCAGGCGACAGGGCTGGATGAAAAACTGTTTTTT. Its protein product is CATSRDQATGLDEKLFF.

As regards this clone: Its ends do not fully match the called genes, so a read error is possible. The rearrangement links TRBV7-2 to TRBJ2-1; 11 nucleotides agree with TRBD2. Germline V gene sequence: CDR1 SGHTA, CDR2 FQGNSA. The CDR3 length is 15 residues. CDR3 sequence reads: CASSVAGGGYNEQFF. The CDR3 coding sequence is TGTGCCAGCAGCGTAGCGGGAGGGGGGTACAATGAGCAGTTCTTC.

DNA for the CDR3: TGTGCCAGCAGCTCACCGTTAGGGACAGGGTACAGCGAGCAGTACTTC. Amino acids: CASSSPLGTGYSEQYF. The gene calls are TRBV11-2 and TRBJ2-5, with TRBD1 identical over 9 bases. The better agreement between TRBJ2-7 and the DNA end casts doubt on the J call. The CDR3 totals 16 residues. The germline V gene encodes CDR1 SGHAT and CDR2 FQNNGV.

The CDR3 sequence is CASSRTSGRVTDTQYF. CDR3 bases: TGTGCCAGCAGCCGGACTAGCGGGAGGGTAACAGATACGCAGTATTTT. The V and J genes are TRBV13 and TRBJ2-3; 15 bases match TRBD2. The germline V gene encodes CDR1 PRHDT and CDR2 FYEKMQ (reference sequence). The CDR3 sequence is 16 residues long. V was pared by 5 bases and J by 3 bases, with 3 bases of the junction left unmatched. The full variable domain, its missing parts supplied by reference TRBV13 and TRBJ2-3, is AAGVIQSPRHLIKEKRETATLKCYPIPRHDTVYWYQQGPGQDPQFLISFYEKMQSDKGSIPDRFSAQQFSDYHSELNMSSLELGDSALYFCASSRTSGRVTDTQYFGPGTRLTVL.

The J gene is TRBJ2-3, the V gene TRBV28, with 9 bases identical to TRBD2. CDR1 and CDR2 from the germline V gene are MDHEN and SYDVKM. This CDR3 spans 18 amino acids. The V and J ends lost 6 bases and 0 bases, in that order; junction bases with no gene match: 13. The CDR3 loop is CASRTYWLAGDSTDTQYF. DNA of the CDR3: TGTGCCAGCAGGACCTATTGGTTAGCGGGGGATAGCACAGATACGCAGTATTTT.

In its sample, this clone was seen a few times. The chain combines TRBV7-9 with TRBJ1-5, with D possibly matching TRBD1 (5 bases). The CDR3 is 17 residues long. V was cut by 6 bases and J by 0 bases, with 18 bases left in between. The germline V gene has CDR1 SEHNR and CDR2 FQNEAQ (reference sequence). CDR3 in DNA: TGTGCCAGCAGTCTTGGGGGTCGGGGGATTAGCAATCAGCCCCAGCATTTT. Encoded protein: CASSLGGRGISNQPQHF. Supplemented by reference TRBV7-9 and TRBJ1-5, the full variable domain reads DTGVSQNPRHKITKRGQNVTFRCDPISEHNRLYWYRQTLGQGPEFLTYFQNEAQLEKSRLLSDRFSAERPKGSFSTLEIQRTEQGDSAMYLCASSLGGRGISNQPQHFGDGTRLSIL.

This clone has a single count. The chain combines TRBV5-5 with TRBJ1-1; maybe TRBD1 (6 bases). The CDR3 runs to 16 residues. Germline V gene sequence: CDR1 SGHKS, CDR2 YYEKEE (reference sequence). V was pared by 4 bases and J by 0 bases, with 16 bases between. This chain's CDR3 is CASSRQGTLLNTEAFF. Written as DNA, the CDR3 is TGTGCCAGCAGCCGTCAGGGGACCCTCTTGAACACTGAAGCTTTCTTT.

The CDR3 sequence is CAWSVGLGANTEAFF. The CDR3 DNA is TGTGCCTGGAGTGTAGGTCTGGGGGCGAACACTGAAGCTTTCTTT. The chain links TRBV30 to TRBJ1-1; D may be TRBD1 (6 bases). The CDR3 is made up of 15 amino acids. V lost 0 bases and J lost 1, with 12 bases in between. Looked up from germline, CDR1 is GTSNPN and CDR2 is SVGIG (reference sequence).

The chain links TRBV18 to TRBJ1-1, with D possibly TRBD1 on 6 matching bases. The ends were cut back, 4 bases at V and 0 bases at J, with 6 bases in the middle. This CDR3 has 13 amino acids. The germline V gene encodes CDR1 KGHSH and CDR2 LQKENI. The CDR3 loop reads CASSRGLNTEAFF. The CDR3 DNA sequence: TGTGCCAGCTCACGGGGGCTGAACACTGAAGCTTTCTTT.

The chain carries TRBV30 and TRBJ2-5, with D possibly matching TRBD2 (5 bases). The CDR3 runs to 15 residues. In germline, CDR1 is GTSNPN, CDR2 SVGIG (reference sequence). V gave up 2 bases and J gave up 11 bases, with 24 bases separating them. CDR3: CAWSPLRESEMWQYF. The CDR3 DNA follows: TGTGCCTGGAGTCCCCTCCGGGAATCGGAGATGTGGCAGTACTTC.

The chain is built from TRBV6-1 and TRBJ1-6; 9 positions match TRBD1. This CDR3 comprises 14 residues. V was clipped by 7 bases and J by 6 bases; unmatched bases: 4. Germline assignment: CDR1 MNHNS and CDR2 SASEGT. The chain's CDR3 is CASTDRGFNSPLHF. The CDR3 DNA is TGTGCCAGCACCGACAGGGGGTTTAATTCACCCCTCCACTTT.

The rearrangement uses TRBV15 and TRBJ1-2; D call uncertain. This CDR3 is 14 amino acids long. With 1 base removed from V and 8 bases from J, the gap between germline ends came to 14 bases. Germline V CDR1 and CDR2: LNHNV, YYDKDF (reference sequence). The CDR3 coding sequence is TGTGCCACCAGCAGAGTCCCCCAGGCTAAGGGCTACACCTTC. Translated: CATSRVPQAKGYTF.

The V call is TRBV7-9, the J call TRBJ1-1, with a possible D match to TRBD1 (5 bases). There are 13 residues in the CDR3. V lost 0 bases, J lost 11 bases, and 13 bases lay in between. Germline V CDR1 and CDR2: SEHNR, FQNEAQ (reference sequence). CDR3 loop: CASSLARDRGAFF. CDR3 in DNA: TGTGCCAGCAGCTTAGCTCGGGACCGGGGGGCTTTCTTT. The complete variable domain, with remaining parts taken from reference TRBV7-9 and TRBJ1-1, reads DTGVSQNPRHKITKRGQNVTFRCDPISEHNRLYWYRQTLGQGPEFLTYFQNEAQLEKSRLLSDRFSAERPKGSFSTLEIQRTEQGDSAMYLCASSLARDRGAFFGQGTRLTVV.

The chain links TRBV6-5 to TRBJ2-5, with D possibly matching TRBD1 (6 bases). Germline loops: CDR1 MNHEY, CDR2 SVGAGI. The CDR3 length is 15 residues. V was shortened by 2 bases and J by 2 bases, with 12 bases between the two germline ends. The CDR3 spells CASSYRRGGQETQYF. The CDR3 DNA is TGTGCCAGCAGTTACCGCAGGGGTGGTCAAGAGACCCAGTACTTC.

This clone turned up a few times. The V and J genes are TRBV4-3 and TRBJ2-7; 7 bases are a match to TRBD1. V lost 0 bases and J lost 0; bases outside the gene matches: 14. The CDR3 spans 19 residues. CDR1 LGHNA and CDR2 YSLEER come from the germline V gene. CDR3 sequence: CASSQDLGWTGTTSYEQYF. As DNA, the CDR3 is TGCGCCAGCAGCCAAGATTTAGGCTGGACAGGCACCACCTCCTACGAGCAGTACTTC.

With respect to this clone: Sequence at one end of the junction differs from germline and may be a read error. The J gene is TRBJ2-5, the V gene TRBV5-4; 7 positions agree with TRBD1. The CDR3 extends over 16 amino acids. The germline V gene has CDR1 SGHNT and CDR2 YYREEE (reference sequence). CDR3 coding DNA: TGTGCCAGCAGCCCTGGGACAGCTATCTTCCAAGAGGCCCAGTACTTC. It yields the protein CASSPGTAIFQEAQYF.

This sequence joins TRBV7-2 and TRBJ1-6; 10 nucleotides agree with TRBD1. The CDR3 covers 16 residues. Germline lookup yields CDR1 SGHTA and CDR2 FQGNSA. The V and J ends lost 0 bases and 10 bases, in that order; junction bases with no gene match: 6. The CDR3 loop reads CASSLAIGTGVSPLHF. CDR3 nucleotide sequence: TGTGCCAGCAGCTTAGCGATCGGGACAGGGGTCTCACCCCTCCACTTT.

The chain has TRBV19 and TRBJ1-2; 9 positions agree with TRBD1. The V gene end was trimmed by 6 bases and the J gene end by 1 base; junction bases not matched to a gene: 12. This CDR3 is 17 amino acids long. Germline lookup yields CDR1 LNHDA and CDR2 SQIVND (reference sequence). The CDR3 DNA is TGTGCCAGTAGCTCGACAGGGGGTCTCGACTATAACTATGGCTACACCTTC. As protein: CASSSTGGLDYNYGYTF.

The chain carries TRBV2 and TRBJ1-2; 9 bases align to TRBD1. CDR1 and CDR2 (germline): SNHLY, FYNNEI. This CDR3 comprises 13 residues. Germline trimming cut 4 bases from V and 5 bases from J; bases unmatched to any gene: 2. The CDR3 loop is CASSGGQGYGYTF. CDR3 DNA sequence: TGTGCCAGCAGTGGGGGACAGGGATATGGCTACACCTTC.

This chain links TRBV5-4 with TRBJ2-1; 10 bases are a match to TRBD2. The germline CDR1 and CDR2 sequences are SGHNT and YYREEE (reference sequence). The CDR3 has 16 residues. With 0 bases clipped from V and 9 bases from J, the junction kept 9 bases outside the gene matches. The CDR3 DNA follows: TGTGCCAGCAGCTTGGGTCCTAGCGGGAGAAACCTTGAGCAGTTCTTC. This encodes CASSLGPSGRNLEQFF.

This chain connects TRBV29-1 to TRBJ2-1; TRBD1 might be the D (6 bases). Germline V gene lookup returns CDR1 SQVTM and CDR2 ANQGSEA. The CDR3 consists of 14 residues. The ends were cut back, 5 bases at V and 7 bases at J, with 18 bases in the middle. The CDR3 bases are TGCAGCGTTCAAACCAGTACAGGGAAAAATGAGCAGTTCTTC. It codes for CSVQTSTGKNEQFF.